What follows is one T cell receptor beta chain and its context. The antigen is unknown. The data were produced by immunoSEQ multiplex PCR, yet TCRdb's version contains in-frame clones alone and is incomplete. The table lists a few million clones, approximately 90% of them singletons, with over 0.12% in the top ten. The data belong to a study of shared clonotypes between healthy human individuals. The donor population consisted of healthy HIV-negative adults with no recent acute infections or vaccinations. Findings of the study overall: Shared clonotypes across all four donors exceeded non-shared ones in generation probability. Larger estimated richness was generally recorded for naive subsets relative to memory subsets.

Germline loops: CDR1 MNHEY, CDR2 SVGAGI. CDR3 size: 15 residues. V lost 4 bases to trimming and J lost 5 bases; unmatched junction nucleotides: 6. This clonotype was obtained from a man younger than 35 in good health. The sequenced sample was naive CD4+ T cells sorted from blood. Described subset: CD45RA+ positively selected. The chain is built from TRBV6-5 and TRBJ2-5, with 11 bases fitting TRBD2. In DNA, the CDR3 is TGTGCCAGCAGTTTTGATAGCGGGAGGGGGGAGACCCAGTACTTC. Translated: CASSFDSGRGETQYF.